Included here is one TCR beta chain sequence, with context. No antigen is known for it. The CDR3 runs 15 residues. J was trimmed by 2 bases and V by 6 bases; bases with no gene match: 4. CDR1 is MDHEN and CDR2 is SYDVKM in the germline V gene. This sample is drawn from a study of T cell repertoires and HLA-DP antigens. At the level of the study: Transduced HeLa cells presented HLA-DP to CD4+ T cells. Versus self, one alloantigen differed at one groove amino acid, the other at around ten. Average DNA input: about 230 ng for CD137+CD4+ sorts, 950 to 1,500 ng pre-culture.

The method was immunoSEQ multiplex PCR; TCRdb's version includes in-frame clones alone and lacks a portion of them. The sample lists about 110,000 clones; about 92% were seen once. Points from the study as a whole: No separate analysis of naive versus memory CD4+ cells was done.

This receptor was taken from a young woman in good health and CMV-seronegative. The chain joins TRBV28 to TRBJ2-5; 12 bases fit TRBD2. Material for sequencing was CD4+ T cells from PBMCs. The CDR3 loop is CASSSGLAGQETQYF. The CDR3 DNA reads TGTGCCAGCAGCTCCGGACTAGCGGGACAAGAGACCCAGTACTTC.